The clone carrying this T cell receptor beta chain turned up a few times. The data originate from a study of response to subunit inactivated influenza vaccine. TCRdb reprocessed the RT-PCR reads with MiXCR, giving one entry per CDR3 protein. The table records about 700,000 distinct CDR3 sequences, 14% of them present only once. Source: PBMCs from blood, taken 14 to 15 days before vaccination. This TCR was recovered from a man in his forties or fifties who received an inactivated influenza vaccine.

CDR3 coding DNA: TGTGCCAGCAGCGGACTAGCGGGAGGCCCGAGAGAGACCCAGTACTTC. Translated, it gives CASSGLAGGPRETQYF. The rearrangement joins TRBV9 to TRBJ2-5; 13 bases line up with TRBD2. J gave up 4 bases and V 3 bases, and 6 bases lay outside the gene matches. Germline V gene data show CDR1 as SGDLS and CDR2 as YYNGEE. The CDR3 consists of 16 residues.